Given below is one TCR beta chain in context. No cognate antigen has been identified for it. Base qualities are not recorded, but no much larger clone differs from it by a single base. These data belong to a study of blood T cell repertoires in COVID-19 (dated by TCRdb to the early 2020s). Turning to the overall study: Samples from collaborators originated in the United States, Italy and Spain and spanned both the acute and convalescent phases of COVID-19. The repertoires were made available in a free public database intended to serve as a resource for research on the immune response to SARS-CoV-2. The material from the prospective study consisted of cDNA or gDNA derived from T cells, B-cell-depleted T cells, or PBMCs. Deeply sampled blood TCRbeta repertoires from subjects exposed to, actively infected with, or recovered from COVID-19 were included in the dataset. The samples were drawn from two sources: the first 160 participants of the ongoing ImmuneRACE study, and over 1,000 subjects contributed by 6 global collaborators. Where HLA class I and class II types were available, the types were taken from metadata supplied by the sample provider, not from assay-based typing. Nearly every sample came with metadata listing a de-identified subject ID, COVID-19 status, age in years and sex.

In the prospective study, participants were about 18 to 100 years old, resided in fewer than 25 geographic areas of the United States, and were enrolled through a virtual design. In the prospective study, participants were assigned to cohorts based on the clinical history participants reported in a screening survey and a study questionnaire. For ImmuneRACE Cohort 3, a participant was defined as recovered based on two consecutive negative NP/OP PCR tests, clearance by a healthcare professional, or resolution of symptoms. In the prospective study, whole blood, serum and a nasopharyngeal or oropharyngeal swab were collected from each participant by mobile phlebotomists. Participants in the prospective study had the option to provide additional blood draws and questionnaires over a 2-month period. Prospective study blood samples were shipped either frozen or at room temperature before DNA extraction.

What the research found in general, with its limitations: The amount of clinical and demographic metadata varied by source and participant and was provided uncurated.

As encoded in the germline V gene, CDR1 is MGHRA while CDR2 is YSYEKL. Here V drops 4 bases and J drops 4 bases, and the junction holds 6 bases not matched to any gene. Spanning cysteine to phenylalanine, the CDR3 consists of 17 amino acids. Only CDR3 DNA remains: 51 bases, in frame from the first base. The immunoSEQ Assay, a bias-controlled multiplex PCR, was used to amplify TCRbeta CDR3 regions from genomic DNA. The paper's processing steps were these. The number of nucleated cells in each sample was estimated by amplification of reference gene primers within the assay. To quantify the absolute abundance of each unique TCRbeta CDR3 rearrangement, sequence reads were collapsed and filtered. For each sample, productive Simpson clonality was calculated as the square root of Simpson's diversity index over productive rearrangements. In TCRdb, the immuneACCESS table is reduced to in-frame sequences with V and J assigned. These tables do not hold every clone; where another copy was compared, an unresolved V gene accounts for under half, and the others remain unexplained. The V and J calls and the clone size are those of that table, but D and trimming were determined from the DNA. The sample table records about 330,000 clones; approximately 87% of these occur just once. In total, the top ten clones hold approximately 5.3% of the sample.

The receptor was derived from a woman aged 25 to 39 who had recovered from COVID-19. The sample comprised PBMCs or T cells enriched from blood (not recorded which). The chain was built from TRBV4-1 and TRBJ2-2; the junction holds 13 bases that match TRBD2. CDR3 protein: CASSRGLAGRRTGELFF. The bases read TGCGCCAGCAGCCGGGGACTAGCGGGGCGGCGCACCGGGGAGCTGTTTTTT.